This T cell receptor (beta chain) was sequenced during a study of blood T cells in healthy people across ages. Whole-study findings and limits: Researchers deemed the diversity estimates from one million T cells underestimates.

Trimming cost V 3 bases and J 1 base, with 12 bases left between them. The CDR3 covers 14 residues. CDR1 is DFQATT, CDR2 SNEGSKA, per germline (reference sequence). Alongside a J-beta primer mix, a sample-barcoded 5' primer served in a second PCR lasting roughly 6 to 11 cycles. Each cDNA was tagged by a template-switch adaptor containing 12 random nucleotides. From each sample, at least 2.5 million paired-end reads containing CDR3 were obtained. TCRdb processed the 5' RACE reads anew with MiXCR; each CDR3 protein has one entry. The profile shows fewer than 1 million distinct CDR3 sequences, around 42% of them singletons. Concerning this clonotype: Antigen unknown.

The TCR sequence derives from a man between 60 and 70 years old in good health. The chain joins TRBV20-1 to TRBJ1-2, with unresolved D. The sequenced sample was blood. This chain's CDR3 is CSASSGSSNYGYTF. CDR3 DNA sequence: TGCAGTGCTAGTTCGGGGAGTAGTAACTATGGCTACACCTTC.